This T cell receptor (beta chain) was identified during a study of control samples from healthy donors and cancer patients. Here immunoSEQ multiplex PCR was the method, and the copy in TCRdb shows in-frame clones only, minus some. Of some 120,000 clones in the sample, just under 95% were seen once. Trimming stripped 8 bases from V and 0 bases from J, with 14 bases between. This CDR3 comprises 14 residues. Germline values: CDR1 ENHRY, CDR2 SYGVKD. Material for sequencing was blood. The chain joins TRBV10-3 to TRBJ2-7; D not resolved. This TCR was sampled from a man in his thirties or forties in good health. This CDR3 reads CAIRTNVGSYEQYF. CDR3 sequence (DNA): TGTGCCATCCGTACTAACGTCGGCTCCTACGAGCAGTACTTC.